This T cell receptor beta chain was documented in a study of cytomegalovirus exposure and HLA in healthy donors. Study-wide background: It was reported in a later analysis that the same platform had been used for the 90 to 150 validation repertoires as for the approximately 700 first-cohort repertoires. Notes on the study in general: First-cohort TCR clusters were later found to tend to co-occur in the 130 or so validation repertoires. High specificity and sensitivity for cytomegalovirus status were reported for the classifier. The investigators catalogued 164 TCR beta chains as cytomegalovirus-associated.

TCRdb keeps only in-frame clones here, not all; method: immunoSEQ multiplex PCR. The sample carries 120,000 or so clones, about 90% recorded once. This CDR3 comprises 13 residues. Per the germline V gene, CDR1 is SNHLY and CDR2 is FYNNEI. Trimming left V 7 bases short and J 8 bases short, with 17 bases between. In regard to this clone: Its target is not known.

The receptor comes from a woman under 30 in good health and CMV-seronegative. Sequencing was carried out using PBMCs. The V gene is TRBV2, the J gene TRBJ1-2; D perhaps matches TRBD1 (6 bases). The chain's CDR3 is CASNTGQTDGYTF. CDR3 DNA: TGTGCCAGCAACACAGGACAGACTGACGGCTACACCTTC.